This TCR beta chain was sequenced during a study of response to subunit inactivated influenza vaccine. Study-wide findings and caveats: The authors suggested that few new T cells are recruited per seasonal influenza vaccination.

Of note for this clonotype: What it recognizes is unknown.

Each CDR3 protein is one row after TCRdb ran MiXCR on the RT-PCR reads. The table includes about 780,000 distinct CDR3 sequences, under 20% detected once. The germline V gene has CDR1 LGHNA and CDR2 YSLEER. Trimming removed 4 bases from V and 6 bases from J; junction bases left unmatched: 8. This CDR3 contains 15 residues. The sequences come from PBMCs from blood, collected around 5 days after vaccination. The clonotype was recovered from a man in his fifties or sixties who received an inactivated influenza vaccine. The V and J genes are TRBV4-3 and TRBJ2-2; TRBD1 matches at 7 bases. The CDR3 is CASSLRDSSAGELFF. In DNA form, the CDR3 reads TGCGCCAGCAGCCTAAGGGACAGCTCGGCCGGGGAGCTGTTTTTT.